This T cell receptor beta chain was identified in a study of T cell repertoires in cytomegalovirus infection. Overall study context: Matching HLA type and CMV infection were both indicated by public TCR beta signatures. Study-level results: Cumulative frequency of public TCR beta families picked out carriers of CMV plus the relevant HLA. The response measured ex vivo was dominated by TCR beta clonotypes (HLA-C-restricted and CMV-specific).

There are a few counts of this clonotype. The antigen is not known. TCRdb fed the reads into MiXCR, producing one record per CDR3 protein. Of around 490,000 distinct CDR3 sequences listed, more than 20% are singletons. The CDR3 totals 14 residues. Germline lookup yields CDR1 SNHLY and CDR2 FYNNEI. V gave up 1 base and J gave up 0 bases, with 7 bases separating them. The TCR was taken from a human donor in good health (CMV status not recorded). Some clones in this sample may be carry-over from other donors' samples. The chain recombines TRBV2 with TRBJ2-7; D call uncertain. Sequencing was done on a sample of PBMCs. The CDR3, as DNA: TGTGCCAGCAGTGAAGAGCTGAGCTCCTACGAGCAGTACGTC. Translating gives CASSEELSSYEQYV.